This T cell receptor beta chain derives from a study of blood T cell repertoires in COVID-19. With 10 bases removed from V and 2 bases from J, the gap between germline ends came to 14 bases. Germline V gives CDR1 SGHAT, CDR2 FQNNGV. The CDR3 spans 13 residues. In the original processing: Using reference gene primer amplification, nucleated cell counts were estimated. Here immunoSEQ multiplex PCR was the method, and the copy in TCRdb shows in-frame clones only, minus some. V, J and clone size were drawn from that table, and D and trimming were deduced from the DNA. Of 150,000 to 200,000 clones listed, around 82% are singletons.

The J gene is TRBJ1-1, the V gene TRBV11-2, with D maybe TRBD1 (5 bases). This TCR was sampled from a woman aged 45-59 years with acute COVID-19. Input material: PBMCs or T cells enriched from blood (not recorded which). The CDR3 DNA reads TGTGCCACCGTCGGCGGGGGAAACACTGAAGCTTTCTTT. This encodes CATVGGGNTEAFF.